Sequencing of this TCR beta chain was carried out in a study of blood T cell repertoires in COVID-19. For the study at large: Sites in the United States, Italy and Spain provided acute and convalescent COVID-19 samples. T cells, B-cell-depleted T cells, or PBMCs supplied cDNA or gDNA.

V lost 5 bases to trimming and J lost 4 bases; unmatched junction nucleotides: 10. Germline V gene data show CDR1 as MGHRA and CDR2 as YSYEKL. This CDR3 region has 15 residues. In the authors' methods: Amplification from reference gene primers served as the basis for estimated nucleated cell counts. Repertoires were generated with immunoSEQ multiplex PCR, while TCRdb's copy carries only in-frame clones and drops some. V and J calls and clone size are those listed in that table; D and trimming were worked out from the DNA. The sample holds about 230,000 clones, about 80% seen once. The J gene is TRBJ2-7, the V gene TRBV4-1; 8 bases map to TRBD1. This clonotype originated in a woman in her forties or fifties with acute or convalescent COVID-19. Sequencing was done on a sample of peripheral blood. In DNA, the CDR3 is TGCGCCAGCAGCTCACCTGGACAGGGTTCGTACGAGCAGTACTTC. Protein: CASSSPGQGSYEQYF.